The entry below gives a single TCR beta chain sequence along with its context. Its antigen is unknown. Primers: 60 Vbeta forward and 13 Jbeta reverse. In the authors' workflow: Per a later analysis, the number of unique TCR beta chains was about 78 million, of which 8.5 million to 11 million were shared. Profiling relied on immunoSEQ multiplex PCR, and the TCRdb table lists in-frame clones only, not all of them. That table furnishes V, J and clone size, whereas the DNA furnished D and trimming. The data show 160,000 or so clones, approximately 72% seen once. From germline, CDR1 is MGHRA and CDR2 YSYEKL. This CDR3 spans 11 amino acids. V was pared by 4 bases and J by 12 bases, with 12 bases between. These data are taken from a study of cytomegalovirus exposure and HLA in healthy donors. Notes on the study in general: Segments of the TCR beta V type were, in most cases, productive about 87% or about 30% of the time in an earlier analysis.

This TCR came from a human donor in good health. The chain has TRBV4-1 and TRBJ1-2; no reliable D call. The sequenced sample was PBMCs. The CDR3 loop is CASSLGLYHTF. CDR3 DNA sequence: TGCGCCAGCAGCCTGGGCCTCTACCACACCTTC.